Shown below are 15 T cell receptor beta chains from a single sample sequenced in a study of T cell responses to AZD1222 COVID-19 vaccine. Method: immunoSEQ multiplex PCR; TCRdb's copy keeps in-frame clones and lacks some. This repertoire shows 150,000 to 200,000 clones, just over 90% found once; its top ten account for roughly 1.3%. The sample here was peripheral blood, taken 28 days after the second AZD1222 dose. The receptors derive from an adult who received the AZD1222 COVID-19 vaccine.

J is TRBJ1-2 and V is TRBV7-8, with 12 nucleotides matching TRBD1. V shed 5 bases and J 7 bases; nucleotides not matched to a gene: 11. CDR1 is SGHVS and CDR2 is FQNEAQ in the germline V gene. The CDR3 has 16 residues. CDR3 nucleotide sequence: TGTGCCAGCAGCCGCCGGTGGGACAGGGGGCAGCTTGGCTACACCTTC. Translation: CASSRRWDRGQLGYTF.

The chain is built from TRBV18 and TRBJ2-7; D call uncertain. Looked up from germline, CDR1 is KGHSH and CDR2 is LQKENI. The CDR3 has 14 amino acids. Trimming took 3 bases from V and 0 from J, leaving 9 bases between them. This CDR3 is CASSPGRSSYEQYF. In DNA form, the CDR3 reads TGTGCCAGCTCACCGGGAAGAAGCTCCTACGAGCAGTACTTC.

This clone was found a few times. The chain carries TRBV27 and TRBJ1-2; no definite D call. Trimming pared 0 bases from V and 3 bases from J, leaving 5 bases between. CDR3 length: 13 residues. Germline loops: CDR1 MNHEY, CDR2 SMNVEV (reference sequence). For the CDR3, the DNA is TGTGCCAGCAGTTTATCAGGGTACTATGGCTACACCTTC. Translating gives CASSLSGYYGYTF.

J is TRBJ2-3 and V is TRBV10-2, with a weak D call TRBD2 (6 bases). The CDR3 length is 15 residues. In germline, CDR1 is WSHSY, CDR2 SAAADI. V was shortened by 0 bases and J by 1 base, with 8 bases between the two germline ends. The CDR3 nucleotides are TGCGCCAGCAGTGAGTCGGGGGGAGGCACAGATACGCAGTATTTT. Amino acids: CASSESGGGTDTQYF.

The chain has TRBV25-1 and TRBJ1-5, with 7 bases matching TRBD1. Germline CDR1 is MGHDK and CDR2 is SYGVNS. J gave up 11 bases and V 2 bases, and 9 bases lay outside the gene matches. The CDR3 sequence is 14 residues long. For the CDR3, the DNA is TGTGCCAGCAGTGAACAGGGGCCGGACAGGACCCAGCATTTT. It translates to CASSEQGPDRTQHF.

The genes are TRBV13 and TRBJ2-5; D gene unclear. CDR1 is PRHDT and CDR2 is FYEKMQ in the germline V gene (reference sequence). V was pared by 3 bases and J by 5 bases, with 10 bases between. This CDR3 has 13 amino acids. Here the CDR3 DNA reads TGTGCCAGCAGCTTCCGGGTGGCGGAGACCCAGTACTTC. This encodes CASSFRVAETQYF.

CDR3 amino acids: CASSLAPPWEQYF. CDR3 in DNA: TGTGCCAGCAGTTTGGCGCCCCCTTGGGAGCAGTACTTC. The chain links TRBV12-3 or TRBV12-4 to TRBJ2-7; D remains unclear. Trimming shortened V by 3 bases and J by 7 bases, and 13 bases separated the two germline ends. The CDR3 is made up of 13 amino acids.

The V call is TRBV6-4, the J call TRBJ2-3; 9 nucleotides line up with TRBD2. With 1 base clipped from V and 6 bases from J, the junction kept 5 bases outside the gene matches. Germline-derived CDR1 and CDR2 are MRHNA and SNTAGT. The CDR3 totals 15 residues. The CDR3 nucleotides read TGTGCCAGCAGTGACTACGCGGGGGGGCGTGATACGCAGTATTTT. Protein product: CASSDYAGGRDTQYF.

For the CDR3, the DNA is TGTGCCAGCAGTCCGGGACTTGGAACCCCCCGGTTGGAGTTCTTC. Amino acids: CASSPGLGTPRLEFF. The chain couples TRBV27 to TRBJ2-1; perhaps TRBD2 as D (6 bases). V lost 5 bases and J 14 bases, leaving 25 bases between the germline ends. In germline, CDR1 is MNHEY, CDR2 SMNVEV (reference sequence). The CDR3 extends over 15 amino acids.

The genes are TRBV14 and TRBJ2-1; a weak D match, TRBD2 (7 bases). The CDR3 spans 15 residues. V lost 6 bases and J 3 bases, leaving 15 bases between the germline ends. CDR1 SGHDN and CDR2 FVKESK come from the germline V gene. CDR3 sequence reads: CASRSAGAGYNEQFF. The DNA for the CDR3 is TGTGCCAGCAGGTCCGCGGGGGCCGGCTACAATGAGCAGTTCTTC.

In nucleotides, the CDR3 is TGTGCCAGCAGTTTAGTTCGGCGGGGGCCCTACTACGAGCAGTACTTC. Translating it yields CASSLVRRGPYYEQYF. The gene calls are TRBV28 and TRBJ2-7; a possible D gene is TRBD2 (7 bases). CDR3 size: 16 residues. V was trimmed by 2 bases and J by 3 bases, leaving 17 bases between them. Germline V gene sequence: CDR1 MDHEN, CDR2 SYDVKM.

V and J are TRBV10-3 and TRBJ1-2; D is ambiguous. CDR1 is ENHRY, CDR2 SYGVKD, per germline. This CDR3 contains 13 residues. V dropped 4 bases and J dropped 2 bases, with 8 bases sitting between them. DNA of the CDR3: TGTGCCATCAGTGTCCAGGACAACTATGGCTACACCTTC. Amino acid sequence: CAISVQDNYGYTF.

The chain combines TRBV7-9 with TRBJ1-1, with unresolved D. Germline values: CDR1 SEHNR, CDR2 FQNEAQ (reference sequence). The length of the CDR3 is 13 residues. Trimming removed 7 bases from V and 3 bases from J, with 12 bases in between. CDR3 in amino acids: CASTPWGDTEAFF. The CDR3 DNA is TGTGCCAGCACCCCGTGGGGTGACACTGAAGCTTTCTTT.

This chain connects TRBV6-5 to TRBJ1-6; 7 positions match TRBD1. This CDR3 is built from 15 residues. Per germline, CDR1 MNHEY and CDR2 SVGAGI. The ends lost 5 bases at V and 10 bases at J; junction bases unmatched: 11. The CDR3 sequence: CASSLRQGSISPLHF. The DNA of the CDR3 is TGTGCCAGCAGTCTCCGACAGGGTAGTATATCACCCCTCCACTTT.

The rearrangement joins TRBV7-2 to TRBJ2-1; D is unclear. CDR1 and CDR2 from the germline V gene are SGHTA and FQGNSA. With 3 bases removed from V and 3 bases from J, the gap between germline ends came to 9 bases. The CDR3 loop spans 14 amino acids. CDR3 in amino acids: CASSFNGIYNEQFF. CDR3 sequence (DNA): TGTGCCAGCAGCTTTAACGGCATCTACAATGAGCAGTTCTTC. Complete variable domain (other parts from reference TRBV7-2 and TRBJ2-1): GAGVSQSPSNKVTEKGKDVELRCDPISGHTALYWYRQSLGQGLEFLIYFQGNSAPDKSGLPSDRFSAERTGGSVSTLTIQRTQQEDSAVYLCASSFNGIYNEQFFGPGTRLTVL.